This TCR beta chain was sequenced during a study of blood T cells in healthy people across ages. The table lists this clonotype with a few counts. V trimming: 4 bases; J trimming: 3 bases; junction bases outside the gene matches: 6. Germline CDR1 is MGHRA and CDR2 is YSYEKL. This CDR3 region has 15 residues. Sample-barcoded 5' priming and a J-beta primer mix drove a second PCR of about 6 to 12 cycles. TCRdb re-derived calls from the 5' RACE reads in MiXCR, one entry per CDR3 protein. Among around 1.1 million distinct CDR3 sequences, roughly two fifths were seen once, and the ten largest hold under 15%.

The receptor comes from a man aged 18-30 years in good health. The sequenced sample consisted of blood. V is TRBV4-1 and J is TRBJ2-5, with 9 nucleotides matching TRBD1. DNA of the CDR3: TGCGCCAGCAGCCTAACGGGACAGGGAGAAGAGACCCAGTACTTC. It codes for CASSLTGQGEETQYF.